The 10 T cell receptor beta chains below all came from one sample that was sequenced in a study of T cells after posttransplantation cyclophosphamide. A marrow graft followed busulfan-fludarabine conditioning, with cyclophosphamide on days +3 and +4. This table comes from immunoSEQ multiplex PCR, and its TCRdb copy is limited to in-frame clones, with some not included. Sampling found 8,000 to 10,000 clones, none seen once. The sequenced sample was PBMCs, obtained less than 370 days after allogeneic stem cell transplant with posttransplant cyclophosphamide. The receptors derive from a male patient aged 50 to 59 who received an allogeneic stem cell transplant from a related donor and was CMV-positive. The T cells may come from the graft donor.

This clone was counted many times. The J gene is TRBJ1-2, the V gene TRBV7-9, with D possibly TRBD1 on 6 matching bases. CDR1 is SEHNR, CDR2 FQNEAQ, per germline (reference sequence). This CDR3 is 15 amino acids long. V shed 3 bases and J shed 6 bases, with 17 bases lying between them. As DNA, the CDR3 is TGTGCCAGCAGCTTCGCGACAGGATATCACCATGGCTACACCTTC. Translating it yields CASSFATGYHHGYTF.

This clone showed up many times. This sequence joins TRBV7-6 and TRBJ2-1; the match to TRBD2 covers 7 bases. Germline CDR1 and CDR2: SGHVS and FNYEAQ. The CDR3 contains 16 residues. Trimming took 5 bases from V and 2 from J; bases not matched to a gene: 9. CDR3 loop: CASSLSGAPPYNEQFF. CDR3 nucleotides: TGTGCCAGCAGCCTGAGCGGGGCCCCCCCCTACAATGAGCAGTTCTTC.

There are many counts of this clone. This chain joins TRBV27 and TRBJ2-1; 11 bases align to TRBD2. The CDR3 runs 15 residues. The germline gives CDR1 MNHEY, CDR2 SMNVEV (reference sequence). Trimming cost V 5 bases and J 5 bases; bases outside gene matches: 5. CDR3 nucleotides: TGTGCCAGCAGTATAGGGACTAGCGGACACAATGAGCAGTTCTTC. Translation gives CASSIGTSGHNEQFF.

This clone was seen repeatedly, ten times or more. CDR3 region: CASSLVGANEQFF. As DNA, the CDR3 is TGTGCCAGCAGCTTGGTTGGGGCCAATGAGCAGTTCTTC. J is TRBJ2-1 and V is TRBV5-6; a weak D match, TRBD1 (5 bases). The germline V and J ends were trimmed by 0 bases and 6 bases, with 7 bases remaining between them. The CDR3 spans 13 residues. Germline V gives CDR1 SGHDT, CDR2 YYEEEE.

By proportion, this clone is large. The CDR3 is CASSQERTGLGTEAFF. In DNA, the CDR3 is TGCGCCAGCAGCCAAGAAAGGACAGGACTTGGCACTGAAGCTTTCTTT. The chain has TRBV4-1 and TRBJ1-1; TRBD1 aligns across 7 bases. Germline loops: CDR1 MGHRA, CDR2 YSYEKL. CDR3 length: 16 residues. With 0 bases clipped from V and 4 bases from J, the junction kept 8 bases outside the gene matches.

The chain uses TRBV18 and TRBJ2-7; D is perhaps TRBD1 (6 bases). The CDR3 is 14 residues long. Germline lookup yields CDR1 KGHSH and CDR2 LQKENI. Trimming cost V 3 bases and J 6 bases, with 15 bases left between them. The DNA for the CDR3 is TGTGCCAGCTCACCGGAACTACAGGGCATCGAGCAGTACTTC. Residues: CASSPELQGIEQYF.

This clone came up many times. This chain connects TRBV18 to TRBJ1-1, with 8 bases identical to TRBD1. Losses at the gene ends were 3 bases for V and 5 bases for J; bases not matched to a gene: 5. The CDR3 length is 14 residues. Germline values: CDR1 KGHSH, CDR2 LQKENI. The CDR3 DNA reads TGTGCCAGCTCACCCTCAGGGGGCATAACTGAAGCTTTCTTT. This translates into CASSPSGGITEAFF.

This clone turned up a few times. The chain joins TRBV18 to TRBJ2-1; TRBD2 matches at 11 bases. The CDR3 is made up of 17 amino acids. V lost 2 bases, J lost 5 bases, and 8 bases stayed unmatched. Germline CDR1 is KGHSH and CDR2 is LQKENI. The CDR3 nucleotides are TGTGCCAGCTCACCATACACTAGCGGGAGTTCGAACAATGAGCAGTTCTTC. Protein product: CASSPYTSGSSNNEQFF.

This clone has at least ten counts. Germline is not matched at one junction end, which may reflect a read error. J is TRBJ1-4 and V is TRBV5-6; 8 bases map to TRBD1. The CDR3 is made up of 12 amino acids. From germline, CDR1 is SGHDT and CDR2 YYEEEE. CDR3 protein: CASSLIEDREVF. CDR3 DNA sequence: TGTGCCAGCAGCTTGATTGAGGACAGGGAGGTTTTT.

This clone appeared many times. The chain combines TRBV6-1 with TRBJ1-2, with unresolved D. Germline lookup yields CDR1 MNHNS and CDR2 SASEGT. The CDR3 is 18 amino acids. The V gene lost 1 base and the J gene lost 2 bases, with 20 bases spanning the gap. The CDR3 is CASSEVSPPPGSNYGYTF. DNA for the CDR3: TGTGCCAGCAGTGAAGTTTCGCCTCCCCCGGGATCCAACTATGGCTACACCTTC.